Listed below are T cell receptor beta chains from one sample, sequenced in a study of T-cell reconstitution after alpha-beta-depleted transplantation in children. TCRdb passed the PCR reads through MiXCR, listing each CDR3 protein once. The sample lists 120,000 or so distinct CDR3 sequences, about 9.4% occurring once. The sample in question was PBMCs from the stem cell graft donor, obtained from the stem cell graft. The receptors were sampled from a human donor who donated a stem cell graft to a child with acute lymphoblastic leukemia. Each CDR3 is given with its conserved first and last residue. Fields, in order: J gene, V gene, clone size, D gene, CDR3 DNA, CDR3 protein. The D gene is left open where the match is weak. Clone sizes are given selectively: once, few, many, or a class where the clone is expanded.

>TRBJ2-7|TRBV10-2|many|NA
TGCGCCAGCGGAGTAGGTAGCGGCTACGAGCAGTACTTC
CASGVGSGYEQYF
>TRBJ1-4|TRBV18|many|NA
TGTGCCAGCTCGGAATCAACTAATGAAAAACTGTTTTTT
CASSESTNEKLFF
>TRBJ2-1|TRBV27|many|TRBD2
TGTGCCAGCAGTTTATCGGCGGGAGGAGATGAGCAGTTCTTC
CASSLSAGGDEQFF
>TRBJ2-7|TRBV3-1|many|TRBD2
TGTGCCAGCAGCCTATACGGGACTAGCCGGACCTACGAGCAGTACTTC
CASSLYGTSRTYEQYF
>TRBJ2-7|TRBV20-1|many|NA
TGCAGTGCTAGCCCCAACTACGAGCAGTACTTC
CSASPNYEQYF
>TRBJ1-2|TRBV4-3|many|TRBD1
TGCGCCAGCAGCCCCGGACAGGGATTACGTGGCTACACCTTC
CASSPGQGLRGYTF
>TRBJ2-1|TRBV29-1|many|TRBD1
TGCAGCGTAGTTGACAGGGTCAATGAGCAGTTCTTC
CSVVDRVNEQFF
>TRBJ1-3|TRBV18|many|TRBD1
TGTGCCAGCTCACCACCGGACAGGGGGTCAAACACCATATATTTT
CASSPPDRGSNTIYF
>TRBJ2-7|TRBV2|few|NA
TGTGCCAGCAGTGGTGGAGAGGGTGAAACCTACGAGCAGTACTTC
CASSGGEGETYEQYF
>TRBJ2-7|TRBV20-1|many|NA
TGCAGTGCCGCTCCCACCTACGAGCAGTACTTC
CSAAPTYEQYF
>TRBJ2-2|TRBV20-1|many|NA
TGCAGTGCGTCCGGGGACTCCGGGGAGCTGTTTTTT
CSASGDSGELFF
>TRBJ1-2|TRBV3-1|NA|TRBD1
TGTGCCACCTCCCCGAGGACAGGGGATTGGTATGGCTACACCTTC
CATSPRTGDWYGYTF
>TRBJ1-2|TRBV20-1|many|NA
TGCAGTGCCGCTAAAAAGGGGGGCTATGGCTACACCTTC
CSAAKKGGYGYTF
>TRBJ2-1|TRBV5-1|NA|TRBD2
TGCACCAGCAGCTTGGCGGGGGGGTCATACAATGAGCAGTTCTTC
CTSSLAGGSYNEQFF
>TRBJ2-3|TRBV24-1|NA|NA
TGTGCCACCAGTGATTTAGGGCTAGGAATGGATACGCAGTATTTT
CATSDLGLGMDTQYF
>TRBJ2-1|TRBV5-6|once|TRBD2
TGTGCCATCAGCCCCGGGACTAGCGGAGTACAGTTCTTC
CAISPGTSGVQFF
>TRBJ2-3|TRBV6-1|medium-sized|TRBD2
TGTGCCAGCAGTGAACTAGCGGGGGGGCCAGATACGCAGTATTTT
CASSELAGGPDTQYF
>TRBJ2-1|TRBV4-1|many|NA
TGCGCCAGCAGCCCAAGCGGTTACTACAATGAGCAGTTCTTC
CASSPSGYYNEQFF
>TRBJ2-5|TRBV5-1|many|NA
TGCGCCAGCAGCTTGGTATTTGATCAGGAGACCCAGTACTTC
CASSLVFDQETQYF
>TRBJ2-1|TRBV29-1|many|NA
TGCAGCGTTGACGGATACAATGAGCAGTTCTTC
CSVDGYNEQFF
>TRBJ2-1|TRBV5-1|many|NA
TGCGCCAGCAGCTTGGTTGTCGCAGGGGTCCAGCGGTCCTCCTACAATGAGCAGTTCTTC
CASSLVVAGVQRSSYNEQFF
>TRBJ2-7|TRBV29-1|NA|NA
TGCAGCGTTGAAGGACGGCTGAACGAGCAGTACTTC
CSVEGRLNEQYF
>TRBJ2-3|TRBV20-1|many|TRBD2
TGCAGTCGTGACGGGAGGGCCACAGATACGCAGTATTTT
CSRDGRATDTQYF
>TRBJ2-7|TRBV4-3|many|NA
TGCGCCAGCAGCCAAGATAACGTACACGAGCAGTACTTC
CASSQDNVHEQYF
>TRBJ2-3|TRBV6-5|many|NA
TGTGCCAGCAGTTACATTGGGTCTGCCACAGATACGCAGTATTTT
CASSYIGSATDTQYF
>TRBJ1-6|TRBV20-1|many|TRBD1
TGCAGTGCTAGAATGGACAGGGATAATTCACCCCTCCACTTT
CSARMDRDNSPLHF
>TRBJ1-2|TRBV29-1|many|TRBD1
TGCAGCGTTGAAGAAAAAAGGACAGGGAACGGCTACACCTTC
CSVEEKRTGNGYTF
>TRBJ2-4|TRBV7-2|many|NA
TGTGCCAGCAGCCGAGGAGGGAAAAGTGGCATTCAGTACTTC
CASSRGGKSGIQYF
>TRBJ2-7|TRBV6-6|many|TRBD1
TGTGCCAGCAGTAAAGACAGGGGCGAGCAGTACTTC
CASSKDRGEQYF
>TRBJ2-1|TRBV6-2/TRBV6-3|many|TRBD1
TGTGCCAGCAGTTTGACCGGGACAGGGGAAAACAATGAGCAGTTCTTC
CASSLTGTGENNEQFF
>TRBJ2-7|TRBV7-9|many|NA
TGTGCCAGCACCATAATAGGGCGATTTGGGTACGAGCAGTACTTC
CASTIIGRFGYEQYF
>TRBJ2-1|TRBV30|few|NA
TGTGCCTGGAGCCGGTCCTCCGTTGAGCAGTTCTTC
CAWSRSSVEQFF
>TRBJ2-7|TRBV10-3|many|NA
TGTGCCATCAGTAGACAGGGACTTGGCGAGCAGTACTTC
CAISRQGLGEQYF
>TRBJ1-1|TRBV9|many|TRBD1
TGTGCCAGCAGCCCAAAGACAGGGGGAAAGCCCTTCCCTGAAGCTTTCTTT
CASSPKTGGKPFPEAFF
>TRBJ1-2|TRBV11-2|NA|TRBD1
TGTGCCAGCAGCCGATGGGACAGAGATGGCTACACCTTC
CASSRWDRDGYTF
>TRBJ2-3|TRBV27|many|NA
TGTGCCAGCAGGTCGACCCTAGAAGCTACGCAGTATTTT
CASRSTLEATQYF
>TRBJ2-1|TRBV10-3|many|NA
TGTGCCATCAGTGAGGGGGTAGCGGCCGACAATGAGCAGTTCTTC
CAISEGVAADNEQFF
>TRBJ2-2|TRBV20-1|many|NA
TGCAGTGCTAGAGATCGGAAACTCGCGGACGGTAGGACCGGGGAGCTGTTTTTT
CSARDRKLADGRTGELFF
>TRBJ2-5|TRBV29-1|many|NA
TGCAGCGGCACTAGTTCGATGGGAGAGACCCAGTACTTC
CSGTSSMGETQYF
>TRBJ2-7|TRBV11-2|many|NA
TGTGCCAGCAGCGCCGTCGCGGCTTCCTACGAGCAGTACTTC
CASSAVAASYEQYF
>TRBJ2-3|TRBV20-1|many|NA
TGCAGTGCTAGATCCAGGTCAGATACGCAGTATTTT
CSARSRSDTQYF
>TRBJ2-2|TRBV27|many|TRBD2
TGTGCCAGCAGTTTAAGGCCTGGGAGCGGGAGGAGGGCCGGGGAGCTGTTTTTT
CASSLRPGSGRRAGELFF
>TRBJ2-1|TRBV20-1|many|NA
TGCAGTGCTGATTCTGTCCGGCGGAACAATGAGCAGTTCTTC
CSADSVRRNNEQFF
>TRBJ2-7|TRBV7-8|many|NA
TGTGCCAGCAGCCCCTCGGCTTGGAGCAATTCCTACGAGCAGTACTTC
CASSPSAWSNSYEQYF
>TRBJ2-3|TRBV20-1|many|TRBD2
TGCAGTGCTAGAGACGCTAGCGGTCCCACAGATACGCAGTATTTT
CSARDASGPTDTQYF
>TRBJ1-1|TRBV6-1|many|NA
TGTGCCAGCAGGCGGGACACCGAAACCAGAAACACTGAAGCTTTCTTT
CASRRDTETRNTEAFF
>TRBJ1-2|TRBV6-2/TRBV6-3|many|NA
TGTGCCAGCAGAAATTTCGCTCGGGGGGACTATGGCTACACCTTC
CASRNFARGDYGYTF
>TRBJ2-5|TRBV6-5|many|NA
TGTGCCAGCAGTTTCCAGACTAGAGGTCAAGAGACCCAGTACTTC
CASSFQTRGQETQYF
>TRBJ1-5|TRBV29-1|many|NA
TGCAGCGTTGACGGGTCCCAGAGGGCTCAGCCCCAGCATTTT
CSVDGSQRAQPQHF
>TRBJ1-1|TRBV20-1|many|TRBD1
TGCAGTGCCTTGAACAGGGGAAGGAACACTGAAGCTTTCTTT
CSALNRGRNTEAFF
>TRBJ1-4|TRBV18|many|TRBD1
TGTGCCAGCTCACGAGGACAGGATGAAAAACTGTTTTTT
CASSRGQDEKLFF
>TRBJ2-3|TRBV4-1|many|NA
TGCGCCAGCAGCCAACGCTACCCCAGCACAGATACGCAGTATTTT
CASSQRYPSTDTQYF
>TRBJ1-2|TRBV20-1|many|NA
TGCAGTGCTAGAGATGCCGGCGGTGGCTACACCTTC
CSARDAGGGYTF
>TRBJ1-4|TRBV11-1|many|TRBD1
TGTGCCAGCAGCTTAAGGCCGGGACAGGGGATTGCAACTAATGAAAAACTGTTTTTT
CASSLRPGQGIATNEKLFF
>TRBJ2-7|TRBV12-3/TRBV12-4|many|NA
TGTGCCAGCAGTCCCCCGAACTACGAGCAGTACTTC
CASSPPNYEQYF
>TRBJ2-3|TRBV27|NA|TRBD2
TGTGCCAGCAGTTTATCTGGGGCGCCGGGACTAGCGGGGGCCACAGATACGCAGTATTTT
CASSLSGAPGLAGATDTQYF
>TRBJ2-7|TRBV6-2/TRBV6-3|many|NA
TGTGCCAGCAGTGTGGACACCACCTCATCTTACGAGCAGTACTTC
CASSVDTTSSYEQYF
>TRBJ2-1|TRBV10-3|many|TRBD2
TGTGCCACCTCAGGACTAGCGGGCTACAATGAGCAGTTCTTC
CATSGLAGYNEQFF
>TRBJ2-7|TRBV12-3/TRBV12-4|many|NA
TGTGCCAGCAGTCCCGGCTACTCGGCTGCCGTTTGGTACGAGCAGTACTTC
CASSPGYSAAVWYEQYF
>TRBJ1-1|TRBV10-3|many|TRBD1
TGTGCCATCAGTGAGTCCCTGGGACAGACGAACACTGAAGCTTTCTTT
CAISESLGQTNTEAFF